Below, 8 T cell receptor beta chains from the same sample are listed, as sequenced in a study of OX40 agonist ivuxolimab in advanced cancers. Assay used: immunoSEQ multiplex PCR; TCRdb lists only in-frame clones, some missing. The sample gives some 67,000 clones, 85% of which show up once; roughly 0.8% is in the top ten. Sequencing used CD4+ or CD8+ T cells sorted from blood, obtained in a trial of the OX40 agonist ivuxolimab. The source of these receptors is an adult with an advanced solid tumor such as melanoma, head and neck, liver or kidney cancer.

The rearrangement links TRBV11-1 to TRBJ2-5; 14 bases are a match to TRBD2. V shed 5 bases, J shed 4 bases, and the junction held 3 bases outside the gene matches. The CDR3 is 15 amino acids. The V gene's germline CDR1 is SGHAT and CDR2 FQDESV (reference sequence). CDR3: CASSATSGRGETQYF. CDR3 DNA sequence: TGTGCCAGCAGCGCGACTAGCGGGAGGGGAGAGACCCAGTACTTC.

The DNA of the CDR3 is TGTGCCAGTAGTACCCTATTCCCCTTTCAGGGAAACTATGGCTACACCTTC. This encodes CASSTLFPFQGNYGYTF. This sequence joins TRBV19 and TRBJ1-2; weak D call: TRBD1 (5 bases). The germline CDR1 and CDR2 sequences are LNHDA and SQIVND (reference sequence). The CDR3 has 17 amino acids. V lost 4 bases and J 2 bases, leaving 20 bases between the germline ends.

The chain uses TRBV5-1 and TRBJ2-2; no clear D. This CDR3 has 15 residues. Trimming cost V 3 bases and J 4 bases, with 13 bases left between them. In germline, CDR1 is SGHRS, CDR2 YFSETQ. CDR3: CASSSLTGITGELFF. The CDR3 bases are TGCGCCAGCAGCTCGCTGACTGGAATCACCGGGGAGCTGTTTTTT.

J is TRBJ2-1 and V is TRBV7-2, with 7 bases aligning to TRBD2. Germline loops: CDR1 SGHTA, CDR2 FQGNSA. CDR3 length: 16 residues. Losses at the gene ends were 2 bases for V and 0 bases for J; bases not matched to a gene: 4. CDR3 sequence reads: CASSLRGTTSYNEQFF. The CDR3 DNA reads TGTGCCAGCAGCTTACGTGGGACTACCTCCTACAATGAGCAGTTCTTC.

The chain couples TRBV2 to TRBJ2-5; D uncertain. Germline V CDR1 and CDR2: SNHLY, FYNNEI. V lost 7 bases, J lost 5 bases, and 5 bases lay in between. This CDR3 region has 10 residues. CDR3 sequence reads: CASMVETQYF. The CDR3 nucleotides read TGTGCCAGCATGGTGGAGACCCAGTACTTC.

As regards this clone: This specimen includes other DNA sequences encoding the same CDR3. V usage is TRBV6-6 and J usage is TRBJ1-2; a weak D match, TRBD1 (6 bases). This CDR3 is built from 11 residues. Germline CDR1 MNHNY, CDR2 SVGAGI (reference sequence). V gave up 5 bases and J gave up 6 bases, with 7 bases separating them. The CDR3 loop reads CASSPGDGYTF. CDR3 coding DNA: TGTGCCAGCAGTCCAGGGGATGGCTACACCTTC.

The J gene is TRBJ2-3, the V gene TRBV6-4; 7 positions match TRBD1. V lost 0 bases to trimming and J lost 3 bases; unmatched junction nucleotides: 3. The CDR3 has 15 amino acids. Germline V gives CDR1 MRHNA, CDR2 SNTAGT. CDR3 DNA sequence: TGTGCCAGCAGTGACTCCCCCAGGGGGACAGATACGCAGTATTTT. It is translated as CASSDSPRGTDTQYF.

The CDR3 sequence is CASSSDHSGANVLTF. In DNA form, the CDR3 reads TGTGCCAGCAGTTCAGATCACTCTGGGGCCAACGTCCTGACTTTC. The rearrangement links TRBV6-6 to TRBJ2-6; no firm D call. The germline V and J ends were trimmed by 4 bases and 0 bases, with 7 bases remaining between them. CDR1 MNHNY and CDR2 SVGAGI come from the germline V gene (reference sequence). The CDR3 has 15 residues.